One and the same sample provided the 3 T cell receptor beta chains below, sequenced in a study of blood T cell repertoires in COVID-19. Method: immunoSEQ multiplex PCR; TCRdb's copy keeps in-frame clones and lacks some. Here the sample spans about 290,000 clones, just under 90% being singletons. Sequenced: peripheral blood. The receptors derive from a woman aged 30 to 39 with COVID-19, enrolled during active disease.

The V gene is TRBV5-1, the J gene TRBJ2-7; weak D call: TRBD1 (6 bases). This CDR3 is 14 amino acids long. V lost 3 bases and J 2 bases, leaving 12 bases between the germline ends. CDR1 SGHRS and CDR2 YFSETQ come from the germline V gene. Here the CDR3 reads CASSSGHTTYEQYF. Written as DNA, the CDR3 is TGCGCCAGCAGCTCGGGACACACCACCTACGAGCAGTACTTC.

The J gene is TRBJ1-4, the V gene TRBV5-1; D might be TRBD1 (6 bases). Germline assignment: CDR1 SGHRS and CDR2 YFSETQ. Trimming cost V 4 bases and J 5 bases, with 15 bases left between them. CDR3 length: 15 residues. The CDR3 region has the DNA TGCGCCAGCAGCCCTCCGGGACACCTAAATGAAAAACTGTTTTTT. Translation gives CASSPPGHLNEKLFF.

The chain joins TRBV19 to TRBJ1-5; TRBD1 matches 10 bases. From germline, CDR1 is LNHDA and CDR2 SQIVND (reference sequence). The V and J ends lost 0 bases and 7 bases, in that order; junction bases with no gene match: 3. The length of the CDR3 is 15 residues. The CDR3 DNA follows: TGTGCCAGTAGTATAGATCGGGACAGGGGACAGCCCCAGCATTTT. This gives the protein CASSIDRDRGQPQHF.